Listed below are T cell receptor beta chains from one sample, sequenced in a study of blood T cell repertoires in COVID-19. The protocol was immunoSEQ multiplex PCR, while the TCRdb copy is restricted to in-frame clones and leaves out a portion. Found here are some 250,000 clones, about 89% of them singletons; the top ten hold approximately 9.5%. Material for sequencing was PBMCs or T cells enriched from blood (not recorded which). These receptors all come from a man aged 40-49 years who had recovered from COVID-19. Each CDR3 is given with its conserved first and last residue. D genes are given only for firm matches.

j_call d_call v_call cdr3_aa
TRBJ2-5 TRBD2 TRBV6-5 CASSYVAGGPETQYF
TRBJ2-1 TRBD1 TRBV19 CASSWDRGYNEQFF
TRBJ2-3 - TRBV7-8 CASSFYRGIDTQYF
TRBJ2-2 - TRBV4-3 CASSQDPTRGNTGELFF
TRBJ2-2 TRBD1 TRBV15 CATSRDSGTANTGELFF
TRBJ2-7 - TRBV4-2 CASSQEPAASYEQYF
TRBJ2-1 TRBD1 TRBV7-9 CASSFGTGQALREFF
TRBJ2-7 - TRBV5-6 CASSYEAPGPYEQYF
TRBJ2-1 - TRBV6-5 CASSYSRAWGNEQFF
TRBJ1-2 TRBD1 TRBV29-1 CSVEGQGALGYGYTF
TRBJ2-7 TRBD1 TRBV7-2 CASSFTGTGGYEQYF
TRBJ2-5 TRBD2 TRBV7-9 CASSFSGAYQETQYF
TRBJ2-7 TRBD2 TRBV28 CASRASGSPHEQYF
TRBJ2-3 TRBD2 TRBV10-1 CASSENWLADSTDTQYF
TRBJ1-2 - TRBV19 CASSIFVRGDYGYTF
TRBJ1-1 - TRBV6-1 CASSEWGSGEAFF
TRBJ1-5 TRBD1 TRBV18 CASSPLTGRNNQPQHF
TRBJ2-2 TRBD1 TRBV19 CASSTRTGDATGELFF
TRBJ2-3 - TRBV3-1/TRBV3-2 CASSQDTGWGTDTQYF
TRBJ2-1 - TRBV27 CASSFIMRRAHNEQFF
TRBJ2-5 TRBD2 TRBV9 CASSSTPGLPQETQYF
TRBJ1-2 TRBD1 TRBV9 CASSAGEGGVSSGYTF
TRBJ2-1 - TRBV14 CASSLFAGSYNEQFF
TRBJ1-1 - TRBV27 CASSHSRFGGRTEAFF
TRBJ2-5 - TRBV4-1 CASSQSLTRTPLETQYF
TRBJ2-2 TRBD2 TRBV6-2/TRBV6-3 CASSLLGSRPTSGTTGELFF
TRBJ2-6 - TRBV9 CASSVVGGDSGANVLTF
TRBJ1-6 TRBD1 TRBV3-1/TRBV3-2 CASSQDLTGSPLHF
TRBJ2-7 TRBD1 TRBV5-1 CASSHPGQSYEQYF
TRBJ2-1 TRBD1 TRBV24-1 CATSDDRDSSYNEQFF
TRBJ1-4 - TRBV2 CASIRGGNEKLFF
TRBJ1-1 - TRBV7-8 CASSVPGTEAFF
TRBJ1-1 TRBD1 TRBV7-9 CASSPGTQGLLRAEAFF
TRBJ2-3 TRBD2 TRBV6-1 CASSEVTSGGPTDTQYF
TRBJ1-5 TRBD1 TRBV19 CASSATPGQGRLRGNQPQHF
TRBJ1-6 TRBD1 TRBV10-2 CASSAPDRANSPLHF
TRBJ1-1 - TRBV4-2 CASSQESSRRDTEAFF
TRBJ2-7 - TRBV4-2 CASSQAWTGPYEQYF
TRBJ2-3 TRBD2 TRBV5-6 CASSIRGLAVQDTQYF
TRBJ2-7 - TRBV12-3/TRBV12-4 CASRGPLGHFEYF
TRBJ1-1 TRBD1 TRBV28 CASSERGRVNTEAFF
TRBJ1-2 TRBD1 TRBV6-5 CASSYTRTGTNYGYTF
TRBJ2-5 - TRBV3-1/TRBV3-2 CASSPHSTSWQETQYF
TRBJ1-4 - TRBV11-3 CASSLDLAERGGAANEKLFF
TRBJ1-1 TRBD1 TRBV18 CASSSDRGRFSEAFF
TRBJ2-5 - TRBV7-3 CASSLNGGETQYF
TRBJ2-5 - TRBV5-1 CASSLGGGAETQYF
TRBJ2-1 - TRBV4-1 CASSQVASSYNEQFF
TRBJ2-1 TRBD1 TRBV27 CASSSLQGAEQFF